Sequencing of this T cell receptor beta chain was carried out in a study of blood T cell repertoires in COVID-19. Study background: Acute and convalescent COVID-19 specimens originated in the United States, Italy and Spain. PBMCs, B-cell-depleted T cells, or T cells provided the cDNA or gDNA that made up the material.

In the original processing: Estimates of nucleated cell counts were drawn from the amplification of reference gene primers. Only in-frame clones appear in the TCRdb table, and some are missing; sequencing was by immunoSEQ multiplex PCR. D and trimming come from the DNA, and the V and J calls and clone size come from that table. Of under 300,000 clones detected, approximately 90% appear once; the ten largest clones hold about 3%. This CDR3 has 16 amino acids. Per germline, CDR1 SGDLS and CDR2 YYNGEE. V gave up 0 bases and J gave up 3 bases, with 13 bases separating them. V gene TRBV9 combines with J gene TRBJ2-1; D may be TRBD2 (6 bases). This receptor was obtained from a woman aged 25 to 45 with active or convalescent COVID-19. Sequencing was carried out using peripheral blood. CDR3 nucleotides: TGTGCCAGCAGCGTAGGGGCGGGGTATGGCTACAATGAGCAGTTCTTC. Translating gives CASSVGAGYGYNEQFF.